Following are 27 T cell receptor beta chains from one sample sequenced in a study of identifying expanded T cells in peripheral blood. Assay: immunoSEQ multiplex PCR; the TCRdb copy retains only in-frame clones and omits some. Of under 95,000 clones listed, 70% to 90% are singletons. Source material: blood. Receptors were obtained from a person between 18 and 75 years old in good health.

This chain uses TRBV11-2 with TRBJ2-1; no reliable D call. The CDR3 runs to 12 residues. From germline, CDR1 is SGHAT and CDR2 FQNNGV. Between the trimmed V and J ends, which lost 2 bases and 7 bases, there was a span of 6 bases. CDR3 protein: CASSLLGNEQFF. In DNA form, the CDR3 reads TGTGCCAGCAGCTTATTGGGAAATGAGCAGTTCTTC.

The CDR3 sequence is CSGESRTGFYNEQFF. CDR3 DNA sequence: TGCAGCGGAGAAAGTAGGACAGGGTTCTACAATGAGCAGTTCTTC. The V gene is TRBV29-1, the J gene TRBJ2-1, with TRBD1 identical over 8 bases. The CDR3 loop spans 15 amino acids. Germline loops: CDR1 SQVTM, CDR2 ANQGSEA. V lost 7 bases to trimming and J lost 3 bases; unmatched junction nucleotides: 11.

The chain uses TRBV4-2 and TRBJ2-7, with TRBD1 identical over 9 bases. The germline V gene encodes CDR1 LGHNA and CDR2 YNFKEQ. The junction had 8 bases not matched to a gene; V was cut back by 2 bases and J by 6 bases. CDR3 size: 15 residues. The CDR3 region has the DNA TGTGCCAGCAGCCAAACCGGGACAGGGCATCGCGAGCAGTACTTC. It is translated as CASSQTGTGHREQYF.

V and J are TRBV7-2 and TRBJ2-7; the match to TRBD2 covers 12 bases. Germline-derived CDR1 and CDR2 are SGHTA and FQGNSA. The CDR3 runs 15 residues. J lost 3 bases, V lost 6 bases, and 6 bases had no gene match. CDR3 in DNA: TGTGCCAGCAGAGCCCAACTAGCGGGGGGCTACGAGCAGTACTTC. Amino acids: CASRAQLAGGYEQYF. The full variable domain, its missing parts supplied by reference TRBV7-2 and TRBJ2-7, is GAGVSQSPSNKVTEKGKDVELRCDPISGHTALYWYRQSLGQGLEFLIYFQGNSAPDKSGLPSDRFSAERTGGSVSTLTIQRTQQEDSAVYLCASRAQLAGGYEQYFGPGTRLTVT.

This chain uses TRBV28 with TRBJ2-1; D remains ambiguous. The V gene lost 6 bases and the J gene lost 0 bases, with 15 bases spanning the gap. CDR1 MDHEN and CDR2 SYDVKM come from the germline V gene. The CDR3 spans 16 residues. CDR3 in amino acids: CASSAPPGLSYNEQFF. The CDR3 coding sequence is TGTGCCAGCAGCGCCCCTCCGGGCCTCTCCTACAATGAGCAGTTCTTC.

The rearrangement links TRBV19 to TRBJ1-1; TRBD1 aligns across 9 bases. Trimming took 5 bases from V and 0 from J; bases not matched to a gene: 4. Germline-derived CDR1 and CDR2 are LNHDA and SQIVND (reference sequence). The CDR3 loop spans 15 amino acids. CDR3: CASSPRDRVNTEAFF. The CDR3 DNA reads TGTGCCAGTAGTCCTCGGGACAGGGTGAACACTGAAGCTTTCTTT.

This clone is a singleton in its sample. The chain joins TRBV27 to TRBJ2-7, with TRBD2 identical over 9 bases. Germline assignment: CDR1 MNHEY and CDR2 SMNVEV (reference sequence). The trim removed 3 bases at V and 6 bases at J, leaving 15 bases unmatched. The CDR3 length is 17 residues. The CDR3 spells CASSFASPAGGLREQYF. The CDR3 DNA follows: TGTGCCAGCAGTTTTGCTAGTCCAGCGGGAGGACTGCGCGAGCAGTACTTC.

V usage is TRBV7-9 and J usage is TRBJ2-1; TRBD2 matches 8 bases. Germline values: CDR1 SEHNR, CDR2 FQNEAQ (reference sequence). This CDR3 comprises 15 residues. The J segment lost 2 bases and the V segment lost 3 bases, leaving 3 bases of the junction unmatched. CDR3 region: CASSFSSGAYNEQFF. In DNA, the CDR3 is TGTGCCAGCAGCTTTAGTAGCGGGGCCTACAATGAGCAGTTCTTC.

J is TRBJ2-2 and V is TRBV9; a possible D gene is TRBD2 (6 bases). The CDR3 sequence is 15 residues long. Trimming removed 3 bases at V and 3 bases at J, with 12 bases between. Germline values: CDR1 SGDLS, CDR2 YYNGEE. The DNA of the CDR3 is TGTGCCAGCAGCGGGGGCGGGGCCTACACCGGGGAGCTGTTTTTT. Translation: CASSGGGAYTGELFF.

The V call is TRBV7-2, the J call TRBJ1-2, with 7 positions matching TRBD1. Germline V gene lookup returns CDR1 SGHTA and CDR2 FQGNSA. This CDR3 has 15 residues. V was clipped by 7 bases and J by 2 bases; unmatched bases: 10. The CDR3 protein is CASTWGTGVNYGYTF. In DNA form, the CDR3 reads TGTGCCAGCACCTGGGGTACAGGGGTCAACTATGGCTACACCTTC.

The chain combines TRBV7-8 with TRBJ1-2; TRBD1 matches at 7 bases. The CDR3 runs 14 residues. The trim removed 1 base at V and 4 bases at J, leaving 3 bases unmatched. Germline CDR1 SGHVS, CDR2 FQNEAQ. The CDR3 spells CASSLVGQIYGYTF. CDR3 sequence (DNA): TGTGCCAGCAGCTTAGTGGGACAGATCTATGGCTACACCTTC.

V usage is TRBV10-3 and J usage is TRBJ2-7; TRBD1 aligns across 10 bases. V lost 4 bases and J lost 3; bases outside the gene matches: 0. The CDR3 length is 13 residues. CDR1 and CDR2 from the germline V gene are ENHRY and SYGVKD. DNA for the CDR3: TGTGCCATCAGTGGGACAGGGGGCTACGAGCAGTACTTC. It translates to CAISGTGGYEQYF.

The chain uses TRBV6-1 and TRBJ1-5; no clear D. Germline V gives CDR1 MNHNS, CDR2 SASEGT. V was shortened by 4 bases and J by 3 bases, with 16 bases between the two germline ends. The CDR3 loop spans 16 amino acids. The CDR3 protein is CASSVPGFYANQPQHF. In DNA form, the CDR3 reads TGTGCCAGCAGTGTGCCGGGGTTCTATGCCAATCAGCCCCAGCATTTT.

In its sample, this clone was seen once. This chain uses TRBV29-1 with TRBJ2-5; D possibly uses TRBD1 or TRBD2 (5 bases each). Germline CDR1 reads SQVTM; CDR2 reads ANQGSEA. The CDR3 has 15 residues. Deletions cut 4 bases from V and 5 bases from J, with 20 bases between. CDR3 sequence (DNA): TGCAGCGTTGTAGGTCCGTCTGGGGGTGGGGAGACCCAGTACTTC. Its translation: CSVVGPSGGGETQYF.

As concerns this clone: A much larger clone lies one base from this, so it may be a read error. The rearrangement links TRBV29-1 to TRBJ1-3; tentative D call: TRBD1 (5 bases). The CDR3 spans 13 residues. V lost 7 bases, J lost 3 bases, and 13 bases lay in between. Germline V gene data show CDR1 as SQVTM and CDR2 as ANQGSEA. The CDR3 DNA is TGCAGCGCTACGACAGATTTTGGAAACACCATATATTTT. Translated: CSATTDFGNTIYF.

The chain combines TRBV6-6 with TRBJ1-1; TRBD1 matches at 9 bases. This CDR3 has 14 amino acids. The trim removed 7 bases at V and 5 bases at J, leaving 8 bases unmatched. Germline values: CDR1 MNHNY, CDR2 SVGAGI (reference sequence). This CDR3 is CASTQTGGGTEAFF. DNA for the CDR3: TGTGCCAGCACCCAGACAGGGGGAGGAACTGAAGCTTTCTTT.

CDR3 nucleotides: TGCGCCAGCAGCTTCTTCGGGGTAGCGGAGCTCAATGAGCAGTTCTTC. This gives the protein CASSFFGVAELNEQFF. V and J are TRBV5-1 and TRBJ2-1; maybe TRBD2 (6 bases). Trimming left V 2 bases short and J 6 bases short, with 18 bases between. The germline V gene has CDR1 SGHRS and CDR2 YFSETQ. This CDR3 comprises 16 residues.

The CDR3 spells CASSLRIAGGTDTQYF. CDR3 nucleotide sequence: TGTGCCAGCAGTCTAAGGATAGCGGGGGGCACAGATACGCAGTATTTT. The rearrangement links TRBV27 to TRBJ2-3; 9 bases align to TRBD2. V lost 5 bases to trimming and J lost 1 base; unmatched junction nucleotides: 7. This CDR3 comprises 16 residues. From germline, CDR1 is MNHEY and CDR2 SMNVEV (reference sequence).

The rearrangement joins TRBV2 to TRBJ1-1; D is possibly TRBD1 (6 bases). Between the trimmed V and J ends, which lost 4 bases and 11 bases, there was a span of 20 bases. This CDR3 comprises 14 residues. Germline V gives CDR1 SNHLY, CDR2 FYNNEI. CDR3 protein: CASSVVGGGSQAFF. The CDR3 nucleotides read TGTGCCAGCAGTGTCGTAGGGGGTGGGAGCCAGGCTTTCTTT.

The rearrangement joins TRBV5-1 to TRBJ2-1, with TRBD1 identical over 7 bases. V was clipped by 5 bases and J by 8 bases; unmatched bases: 13. The germline V gene encodes CDR1 SGHRS and CDR2 YFSETQ. The CDR3 runs to 15 residues. In DNA form, the CDR3 reads TGCGCCAGCAGGTCGACAGGGACCCCTAGGGATGAGCAGTTCTTC. Protein: CASRSTGTPRDEQFF.

The chain employs TRBV6-5 and TRBJ2-1, with 9 bases identical to TRBD2. Germline V gene sequence: CDR1 MNHEY, CDR2 SVGAGI. The CDR3 is made up of 15 amino acids. Losses at the gene ends were 6 bases for V and 7 bases for J; bases not matched to a gene: 10. The CDR3 coding sequence is TGTGCCAGCAGGCCGCCAGCGGGAGGTCCTAATGAGCAGTTCTTC. As protein: CASRPPAGGPNEQFF.

V is TRBV7-8 and J is TRBJ2-6, with D perhaps matching TRBD2 (5 bases). CDR1 and CDR2 (germline): SGHVS, FQNEAQ. Trimming cost V 4 bases and J 2 bases, with 12 bases left between them. The CDR3 has 16 amino acids. CDR3 in amino acids: CASSSLVGAGANVLTF. CDR3 nucleotide sequence: TGTGCCAGCAGCTCCCTAGTGGGAGCTGGGGCCAACGTCCTGACTTTC.

The CDR3 DNA follows: TGTGCCAGCAGCCGACTAGCGGGGACCGGGGAGCTGTTTTTT. This sequence encodes CASSRLAGTGELFF. The rearrangement links TRBV7-3 to TRBJ2-2, with 11 bases that match TRBD2. The CDR3 covers 14 residues. V shed 5 bases and J 5 bases; nucleotides not matched to a gene: 1. The germline V gene has CDR1 SGHTA and CDR2 FQGTGA.

A word on this clone: The sample contains more than one DNA sequence encoding this CDR3. V and J are TRBV19 and TRBJ1-5; D is unresolved. CDR1 and CDR2 (germline): LNHDA, SQIVND (reference sequence). Trimming removed 4 bases from V and 1 base from J, with 5 bases in between. The CDR3 is 13 residues long. The DNA for the CDR3 is TGTGCCAGTAGTACGCACAGCAATCAGCCCCAGCATTTT. It encodes CASSTHSNQPQHF. Full variable domain (remainder filled in from reference TRBV19 and TRBJ1-5): DGGITQSPKYLFRKEGQNVTLSCEQNLNHDAMYWYRQDPGQGLRLIYYSQIVNDFQKGDIAEGYSVSREKKESFPLTVTSAQKNPTAFYLCASSTHSNQPQHFGDGTRLSIL.

The CDR3 reads CASSLSLAGGYEQYF. Here the CDR3 DNA reads TGTGCCAGCAGCTTATCGCTAGCGGGAGGCTACGAGCAGTACTTC. The chain carries TRBV7-2 and TRBJ2-7; 11 bases are a match to TRBD2. V gave up 2 bases and J gave up 3 bases; unmatched junction bases: 3. CDR3 length: 15 amino acids. Germline V CDR1 and CDR2: SGHTA, FQGNSA.

The chain uses TRBV2 and TRBJ2-1, with 7 bases fitting TRBD2. Unmatched junction bases numbered 6, after V lost 10 bases and J lost 0 bases. From germline, CDR1 is SNHLY and CDR2 FYNNEI. CDR3 length equals 14 residues. The CDR3 sequence: CATLLAVSYNEQFF. The DNA for the CDR3 is TGTGCCACCCTCCTAGCGGTCTCCTACAATGAGCAGTTCTTC.

Here the CDR3 reads CASSPELAVIYNEQFF. In DNA, the CDR3 is TGCGCCAGCAGCCCAGAACTAGCGGTAATCTACAATGAGCAGTTCTTC. The chain joins TRBV4-3 to TRBJ2-1; 8 bases are a match to TRBD2. The CDR3 contains 16 residues. V lost 4 bases to trimming and J lost 3 bases; unmatched junction nucleotides: 8. From germline, CDR1 is LGHNA and CDR2 YSLEER.